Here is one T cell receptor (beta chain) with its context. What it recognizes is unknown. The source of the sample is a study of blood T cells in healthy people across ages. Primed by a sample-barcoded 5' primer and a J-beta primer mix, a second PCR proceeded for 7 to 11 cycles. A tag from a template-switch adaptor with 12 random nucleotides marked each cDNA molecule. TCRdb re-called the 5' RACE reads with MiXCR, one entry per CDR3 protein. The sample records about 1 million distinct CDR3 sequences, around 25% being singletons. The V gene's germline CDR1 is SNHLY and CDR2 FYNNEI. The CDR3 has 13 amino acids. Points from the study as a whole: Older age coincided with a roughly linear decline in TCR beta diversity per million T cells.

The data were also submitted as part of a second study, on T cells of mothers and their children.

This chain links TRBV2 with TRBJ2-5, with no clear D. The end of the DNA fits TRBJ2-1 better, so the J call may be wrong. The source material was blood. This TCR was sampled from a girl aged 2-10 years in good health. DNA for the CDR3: TGTGCCAGCAGTGCAGTGGCCGATTATGAGCAGTTCTTC. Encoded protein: CASSAVADYEQFF.